The 32 T cell receptor beta chains reported below all come from one sample, sequenced in a study of shared clonotypes between healthy human individuals. Data came from immunoSEQ multiplex PCR; TCRdb stores just in-frame clones and leaves some out. The profile shows 90,000 to 130,000 clones, 68% of them singletons. The specimen was memory CD8+ T cells sorted from blood. Subset of the sample: CD45RO+ cells pooled with CCR7-negative TemRA cells. These receptors all stem from a woman in her twenties or thirties in good health.

The V and J genes are TRBV18 and TRBJ2-7; TRBD1 agrees at 8 bases. The CDR3 has 18 residues. Germline V gene data show CDR1 as KGHSH and CDR2 as LQKENI. The trim removed 3 bases at V and 3 bases at J, leaving 16 bases unmatched. CDR3 coding DNA: TGTGCCAGCTCACCCCCAGGCAGGGGGCGGGCCGGGTTCTACGAGCAGTACTTC. This translates into CASSPPGRGRAGFYEQYF. Looking up the rest from reference TRBV18 and TRBJ2-7 gives the full variable domain: NAGVMQNPRHLVRRRGQEARLRCSPMKGHSHVYWYRQLPEEGLKFMVYLQKENIIDESGMPKERFSAEFPKEGPSILRIQQVVRGDSAAYFCASSPPGRGRAGFYEQYFGPGTRLTVT.

Regarding this clone: The junction does not match germline at one end; this may be a read error. This sequence joins TRBV6-4 and TRBJ2-2; 12 bases match TRBD2. Germline lookup yields CDR1 MRHNA and CDR2 SNTAGT. This CDR3 contains 15 residues. The CDR3 bases are TGTGCCAGCAGTCGACTAGCGGGAGCCTACCGGGGAGCTGTTTTT. Residues: CASSRLAGAYRGAVF.

This clone was observed a few times. V usage is TRBV6-5 and J usage is TRBJ2-1; 7 bases match TRBD2. J was trimmed by 9 bases and V by 1 base; bases with no gene match: 3. CDR3 length equals 13 residues. The germline V gene has CDR1 MNHEY and CDR2 SVGAGI. The CDR3 coding sequence is TGTGCCAGCAGTTACTTAGGACTAGGTGAGCAGTTCTTC. This sequence encodes CASSYLGLGEQFF.

Regarding this clone: A read error may produce the germline difference seen at one junction end. The V and J genes are TRBV10-1 and TRBJ2-1, with 11 bases matching TRBD1. The CDR3 has 14 amino acids. The germline gives CDR1 WNHNN, CDR2 SYGVQD (reference sequence). CDR3 sequence (DNA): TGCGCCCGCAGTGGGGGACAGGGGGGGATTGAGCAGTTCTTC. Its translation: CARSGGQGGIEQFF.

This clone has just a few counts. This chain links TRBV10-3 with TRBJ1-1; tentatively, D is TRBD1 (5 bases). This CDR3 is 14 amino acids long. Germline-derived CDR1 and CDR2 are ENHRY and SYGVKD. V shed 4 bases and J shed 5 bases, with 14 bases lying between them. CDR3 DNA sequence: TGTGCCATCAGTGGAGTGGGGGAGACGACTGAAGCTTTCTTT. Protein sequence: CAISGVGETTEAFF.

This rearrangement joins TRBV9 to TRBJ2-7; 10 bases map to TRBD1. Germline CDR1 SGDLS, CDR2 YYNGEE. The CDR3 contains 13 residues. J was trimmed by 6 bases and V by 4 bases; bases with no gene match: 4. The CDR3 spells CASSPDRGREQYF. The DNA of the CDR3 is TGTGCCAGCAGCCCAGACAGGGGGCGCGAGCAGTACTTC.

The CDR3 bases are TGTGCCAGCAGATTAGGCTCTTCCTACCTAGCGGGCACATACAATGAGCAGTTCTTC. Protein sequence: CASRLGSSYLAGTYNEQFF. The chain joins TRBV27 to TRBJ2-1; TRBD2 matches 8 bases. In germline, CDR1 is MNHEY, CDR2 SMNVEV (reference sequence). There are 19 residues in the CDR3. J was trimmed by 4 bases and V by 6 bases; bases with no gene match: 20.

V usage is TRBV7-6 and J usage is TRBJ1-3, with D possibly matching TRBD1 (5 bases). CDR1 SGHVS and CDR2 FNYEAQ come from the germline V gene. The CDR3 sequence is 14 residues long. Trimming cost V 5 bases and J 4 bases, with 12 bases left between them. The CDR3 here is CASSAQGYGNTIYF. CDR3 DNA: TGTGCCAGCAGCGCCCAGGGTTACGGAAACACCATATATTTT.

This chain uses TRBV28 with TRBJ2-5, with TRBD1 as a possible D gene (6 bases). Germline V gene data show CDR1 as MDHEN and CDR2 as SYDVKM. The V end was cut by 5 bases, the J end by 11 bases, with 12 bases between. This CDR3 comprises 11 residues. The CDR3 region is CASSPWTEQYF. The CDR3 DNA is TGTGCCAGCAGTCCATGGACAGAACAGTACTTC.

J is TRBJ2-7 and V is TRBV2; TRBD2 matches at 11 bases. The V and J ends lost 4 bases and 3 bases, in that order; junction bases with no gene match: 2. The CDR3 runs 14 residues. Germline lookup yields CDR1 SNHLY and CDR2 FYNNEI. The CDR3, as DNA: TGTGCCAGCAGTGGTCTAGCGGGGGGCTACGAGCAGTACTTC. The encoded protein is CASSGLAGGYEQYF.

The CDR3 DNA sequence: TGTGCCAGCAGTGAACAGACCGGGACAGGGATAACAGATACGCAGTATTTT. Translated, it gives CASSEQTGTGITDTQYF. The rearrangement joins TRBV25-1 to TRBJ2-3, with 9 bases that match TRBD1. V shed 2 bases, J shed 3 bases, and the junction held 9 bases outside the gene matches. Germline V gene lookup returns CDR1 MGHDK and CDR2 SYGVNS. The CDR3 length is 17 residues.

The chain recombines TRBV28 with TRBJ2-7; TRBD2 aligns across 8 bases. Germline V gene sequence: CDR1 MDHEN, CDR2 SYDVKM. With 2 bases clipped from V and 2 bases from J, the junction kept 17 bases outside the gene matches. This CDR3 has 19 residues. CDR3 sequence reads: CASSLTPTSDRRGAYEQYF. In DNA, the CDR3 is TGTGCCAGCAGTTTAACACCGACTAGCGACCGGAGGGGGGCCTACGAGCAGTACTTC. Using reference TRBV28 and TRBJ2-7 for the parts outside the CDR3, the full variable domain is DVKVTQSSRYLVKRTGEKVFLECVQDMDHENMFWYRQDPGLGLRLIYFSYDVKMKEKGDIPEGYSVSREKKERFSLILESASTNQTSMYLCASSLTPTSDRRGAYEQYFGPGTRLTVT.

V gene TRBV5-3 combines with J gene TRBJ1-3; no clear D. TRBV5-3 is reported as an ORF; its role is uncertain. The CDR3 extends over 18 amino acids. V shed 8 bases and J shed 0 bases, with 24 bases lying between them. In DNA, the CDR3 is TGTGCCAGGTACCCGGATGGGGAGCACGGAATCTCTGGAAACACCATATATTTT. This encodes CARYPDGEHGISGNTIYF.

V is TRBV27 and J is TRBJ1-6; D unresolved. CDR1 MNHEY and CDR2 SMNVEV come from the germline V gene (reference sequence). The CDR3 length is 12 residues. This CDR3 reads CAAGEGASPLHF. The CDR3 DNA sequence: TGTGCAGCAGGTGAGGGTGCTTCACCCCTCCACTTT.

In the case of this clone: A far larger clone is just one base off, so this is likely a read error. Other nucleotide sequences in the sample specify the same CDR3. The rearrangement joins TRBV25-1 to TRBJ1-4; tentatively, D is TRBD1 (5 bases). V lost 7 bases and J lost 7, with 13 bases in between. CDR3 length equals 13 residues. Germline-derived CDR1 and CDR2 are MGHDK and SYGVNS. Written as DNA, the CDR3 is TGTGCCAGCACAGAGGGTAGGGGTGAAAAACTGTTTTTT. Translating it yields CASTEGRGEKLFF.

V is TRBV25-1 and J is TRBJ2-3, with TRBD1 matching 7 bases. The CDR3 contains 17 residues. Germline lookup yields CDR1 MGHDK and CDR2 SYGVNS. After removal of 9 bases from V and 7 bases from J, the junction contained 22 bases not matched to a gene. CDR3 amino acids: CASTITGTAASAYTQYF. CDR3 DNA sequence: TGTGCCAGTACGATAACCGGGACAGCAGCCTCAGCCTATACGCAGTATTTT.

This clone has more than one count but fewer than ten. The genes are TRBV29-1 and TRBJ2-7, with 8 bases fitting TRBD1. Per the germline V gene, CDR1 is SQVTM and CDR2 is ANQGSEA. The CDR3 runs 13 residues. Losses at the gene ends were 5 bases for V and 6 bases for J; bases not matched to a gene: 9. Here the CDR3 reads CSVSTGDGSEQYF. The CDR3 nucleotides read TGCAGCGTTTCGACAGGGGATGGAAGCGAGCAGTACTTC.

This clone occurred once. CDR3 protein: CASSLREGKAFF. The DNA of the CDR3 is TGTGCCAGCAGCCTCAGGGAGGGTAAAGCTTTCTTT. The chain employs TRBV6-1 and TRBJ1-1, with D perhaps TRBD1 (5 bases). The length of the CDR3 is 12 residues. V dropped 6 bases and J dropped 9 bases, with 14 bases sitting between them. Germline values: CDR1 MNHNS, CDR2 SASEGT.

The chain has TRBV19 and TRBJ2-1; D is unclear. The germline gives CDR1 LNHDA, CDR2 SQIVND (reference sequence). This CDR3 region has 17 residues. Trimming cost V 6 bases and J 4 bases, with 22 bases left between them. CDR3 protein: CASSTPQNKVGYNEQFF. CDR3 nucleotides: TGTGCCAGTAGCACACCCCAGAATAAAGTGGGGTACAATGAGCAGTTCTTC.

The chain combines TRBV4-1 with TRBJ2-1; 8 bases align to TRBD2. CDR3 length: 18 amino acids. Germline V gene data show CDR1 as MGHRA and CDR2 as YSYEKL. J gave up 3 bases and V 4 bases, and 14 bases lay outside the gene matches. In DNA, the CDR3 is TGCGCCAGCAGCCGACTTATTCTAGCGGGCCTTATCTACAATGAGCAGTTCTTC. Protein sequence: CASSRLILAGLIYNEQFF.

The rearrangement links TRBV27 to TRBJ2-7; 8 bases map to TRBD1. This CDR3 region has 16 residues. The germline V gene encodes CDR1 MNHEY and CDR2 SMNVEV (reference sequence). The ends lost 5 bases at V and 3 bases at J; junction bases unmatched: 12. CDR3 sequence: CASSPQGARTHYEQYF. CDR3 coding DNA: TGTGCCAGCAGTCCGCAGGGGGCGCGAACTCACTACGAGCAGTACTTC.

The CDR3 region is CASSLGDTSANYGYTF. The CDR3 coding sequence is TGCGCCAGCAGCTTGGGGGACACCTCAGCTAACTATGGCTACACCTTC. The chain is built from TRBV5-1 and TRBJ1-2; D is perhaps TRBD1 (6 bases). The CDR3 covers 16 residues. The V gene lost 0 bases and the J gene lost 0 bases, with 12 bases spanning the gap. Germline values: CDR1 SGHRS, CDR2 YFSETQ.

The chain joins TRBV15 to TRBJ1-4; the D gene is possibly TRBD1 (5 bases). V was clipped by 0 bases and J by 6 bases, with 8 bases between them. Germline V gives CDR1 LNHNV, CDR2 YYDKDF (reference sequence). The CDR3 contains 14 residues. CDR3 amino acids: CATSRDGTDEKLFF. CDR3 DNA sequence: TGTGCCACCAGCAGAGACGGGACGGATGAAAAACTGTTTTTT. Supplemented by reference TRBV15 and TRBJ1-4, the full variable domain reads DAMVIQNPRYQVTQFGKPVTLSCSQTLNHNVMYWYQQKSSQAPKLLFHYYDKDFNNEADTPDNFQSRRPNTSFCFLDIRSPGLGDTAMYLCATSRDGTDEKLFFGSGTQLSVL.

About this clone itself: The likely explanation is a read error, given a far larger clone one base away. Without the conserved terminal phenylalanine or tryptophan, this CDR3 likely stems from a read error. The chain uses TRBV7-8 and TRBJ2-3, with TRBD2 matching over 9 bases. This CDR3 comprises 15 residues. J gave up 6 bases and V 1 base, and 5 bases lay outside the gene matches. Germline V CDR1 and CDR2: SGHVS, FQNEAQ. In DNA form, the CDR3 reads TGTGCCAGCAGCTTAGGCGGGAGGGCCTTGGATACGCAGTATCTT. It is translated as CASSLGGRALDTQYL.

This clone was seen once. The genes are TRBV7-2 and TRBJ2-2; D is possibly TRBD1 (6 bases). Germline lookup yields CDR1 SGHTA and CDR2 FQGNSA. V lost 10 bases, J lost 8 bases, and 23 bases lay in between. This CDR3 has 15 amino acids. In nucleotides, the CDR3 is TGTGCCAACGCACGGGCAGGGACATTTAGAGGGGAGCTGTTTTTT. This codes for CANARAGTFRGELFF.

A word on this clone: This may be a read error: a much more frequent sequence differs by one nucleotide. The rearrangement uses TRBV5-8 and TRBJ1-2; possible D gene TRBD1, 5 bases. The CDR3 is 12 residues long. Looked up from germline, CDR1 is SGHTS and CDR2 is YDEGEE. V was trimmed by 4 bases and J by 3 bases, leaving 7 bases between them. DNA for the CDR3: TGTGCCAGCAGCCTGGGACACTATGGCTACACCTTC. This codes for CASSLGHYGYTF. Full variable domain (rest looked up from reference TRBV5-8 and TRBJ1-2): EAGVTQSPTHLIKTRGQQATLRCSPISGHTSVYWYQQALGLGLQFLLWYDEGEERNRGNFPPRFSGRQFPNYSSELNVNALELEDSALYLCASSLGHYGYTFGSGTRLTVV.

The CDR3 protein is CASSLVRSGANVLTF. The CDR3 bases are TGTGCCAGCAGCTTAGTACGCTCTGGGGCCAACGTCCTGACTTTC. V is TRBV7-2 and J is TRBJ2-6; no firm D call. Germline V gene lookup returns CDR1 SGHTA and CDR2 FQGNSA. The V gene lost 1 base and the J gene lost 0 bases, with 4 bases spanning the gap. The CDR3 extends over 15 amino acids.

The V and J genes are TRBV5-5 and TRBJ2-5; no clear D gene. The CDR3 runs to 12 residues. V lost 3 bases and J lost 2, with 5 bases in between. Looked up from germline, CDR1 is SGHKS and CDR2 is YYEKEE (reference sequence). The CDR3 DNA reads TGTGCCAGCAGCTCCATACAAGAGACCCAGTACTTC. This encodes CASSSIQETQYF.

This chain connects TRBV27 to TRBJ2-2; 8 nucleotides match TRBD1. V dropped 6 bases and J dropped 6; count of bases not matched to a gene: 9. The CDR3 loop spans 15 amino acids. The germline V gene encodes CDR1 MNHEY and CDR2 SMNVEV (reference sequence). CDR3 coding DNA: TGTGCCAGCAGCCACCACATCAGGGGGCCCGGGGAGCTGTTTTTT. It is translated as CASSHHIRGPGELFF.

The CDR3 here is CASSSRLEGSYEQYF. CDR3 DNA sequence: TGTGCCAGCAGCTCCAGACTAGAAGGCTCCTACGAGCAGTACTTC. J is TRBJ2-7 and V is TRBV5-5; TRBD2 might be the D (6 bases). This CDR3 contains 15 residues. V lost 3 bases, J lost 0 bases, and 13 bases lay in between. The V gene's germline CDR1 is SGHKS and CDR2 YYEKEE (reference sequence).

This clone appeared a single time. The rearrangement uses TRBV19 and TRBJ2-3, with D hard to call. The CDR3 spans 15 residues. Germline V CDR1 and CDR2: LNHDA, SQIVND (reference sequence). Trimming removed 2 bases at V and 8 bases at J, with 17 bases between. Here the CDR3 reads CASSISSDPSLTQYF. CDR3 bases: TGTGCCAGTAGTATATCATCAGATCCCTCCCTTACGCAGTATTTT. Supplemented by reference TRBV19 and TRBJ2-3, the full variable domain reads DGGITQSPKYLFRKEGQNVTLSCEQNLNHDAMYWYRQDPGQGLRLIYYSQIVNDFQKGDIAEGYSVSREKKESFPLTVTSAQKNPTAFYLCASSISSDPSLTQYFGPGTRLTVL.

This chain joins TRBV20-1 and TRBJ1-2; no firm D call. Per the germline V gene, CDR1 is DFQATT and CDR2 is SNEGSKA (reference sequence). This CDR3 contains 10 residues. The CDR3, as DNA: TGCAGCTCGCATACCTATGGCTACACCTTC. Translated, it gives CSSHTYGYTF.